This T cell receptor (beta chain) was retrieved from a study of post-analysis software for immune sequencing data. Worth noting for this clonotype: The antigen is not known.

Study-level results: In multiple sclerosis, normalized Chao1 diversity was significantly below that of controls.

cDNA libraries for TCR beta contained unique molecular identifiers. TCRdb analysed the PCR reads with MiXCR anew, one entry per CDR3 protein. This table has around 200,000 distinct CDR3 sequences, 29% appearing once. The receptor comes from a girl aged 2-17 years with multiple sclerosis. Material for sequencing was blood.

Here the CDR3 DNA reads TGTGCCAGCGACAGCTCCTATAATTCACCCCTCCACTTT. Translation: CASDSSYNSPLHF. The J gene is TRBJ1-6, the V gene TRBV28, with D perhaps TRBD1 (5 bases). Germline V CDR1 and CDR2: MDHEN, SYDVKM. V shed 8 bases and J shed 0 bases, with 5 bases lying between them. The CDR3 runs 13 residues.